These T cell receptor beta chains were read from a single sample in a study of blood T cell repertoires in COVID-19. Using immunoSEQ multiplex PCR, the repertoire was profiled, and TCRdb retains in-frame clones only, with some absent. The sample yields around 140,000 clones, about four fifths seen once. Sequenced material: peripheral blood. The receptor source for this set is a human donor in a cohort sampled during active COVID-19. CDR3s include the opening cysteine and the closing phenylalanine or tryptophan. Each record gives: clone size, V gene, CDR3 length, D gene, J gene, CDR3 DNA, CDR3 protein. A D gene is named only where the DNA matches it firmly. Some rows have no size entry. The others give once, few or many, or a class for an expanded clone.

abundance: -
v_gene: TRBV7-9
len: 14
d_gene: -
j_gene: TRBJ1-2
CDR3nt: TGTGCCAGCAGCGCGGCCATCCGCGTCCATGGCTACACCTTC
CDR3aa: CASSAAIRVHGYTF

abundance: -
v_gene: TRBV6-2/TRBV6-3
len: 13
d_gene: -
j_gene: TRBJ2-5
CDR3nt: TGTGCCAGCAGTATTGAATGGAGAGAGACCCAGTACTTC
CDR3aa: CASSIEWRETQYF

abundance: -
v_gene: TRBV10-3
len: 16
d_gene: TRBD1
j_gene: TRBJ1-1
CDR3nt: TGTGCCATCAGTGAGTTGCAGGGGGGAACGAACACTGAAGCTTTCTTT
CDR3aa: CAISELQGGTNTEAFF

abundance: once
v_gene: TRBV5-8
len: 14
d_gene: TRBD1
j_gene: TRBJ2-4
CDR3nt: TGTGCCAGCAGCTTGGGGACAGGCTCAGACATTCAGTACTTC
CDR3aa: CASSLGTGSDIQYF

abundance: -
v_gene: TRBV4-1
len: 20
d_gene: TRBD2
j_gene: TRBJ2-1
CDR3nt: TGCGCCAGCAGCCAAGATCGGCCCAAGACTAGCGGGAGGTCTGGCAATGAGCAGTTCTTC
CDR3aa: CASSQDRPKTSGRSGNEQFF

abundance: -
v_gene: TRBV11-2
len: 15
d_gene: TRBD1
j_gene: TRBJ2-1
CDR3nt: TGTGCCAGCAGCTTCACCGGGACAGGGGGTGATGAGCAGTTCTTC
CDR3aa: CASSFTGTGGDEQFF

abundance: -
v_gene: TRBV21-1
len: 16
d_gene: -
j_gene: TRBJ2-2
CDR3nt: TGTGCCAGCCCAAGTCGAGGGGGCATGGGCACCGGGGAGCTGTTTTTT
CDR3aa: CASPSRGGMGTGELFF

abundance: -
v_gene: TRBV3-1/TRBV3-2
len: 14
d_gene: -
j_gene: TRBJ2-7
CDR3nt: TGTGCCAGCAGCCAAGGCTACAGGGTCCACGAGCAGTACTTC
CDR3aa: CASSQGYRVHEQYF

abundance: -
v_gene: TRBV19
len: 15
d_gene: TRBD1
j_gene: TRBJ1-3
CDR3nt: TGTGCCAGTAGTATCGACGGGACAGCAGGAAACACCATATATTTT
CDR3aa: CASSIDGTAGNTIYF

abundance: -
v_gene: TRBV4-1
len: 14
d_gene: TRBD1
j_gene: TRBJ1-6
CDR3nt: TGCGCCAGCAGCTTGCGGACAGGGGGCCGACCCCTCCACTTT
CDR3aa: CASSLRTGGRPLHF

abundance: -
v_gene: TRBV18
len: 19
d_gene: TRBD2
j_gene: TRBJ2-5
CDR3nt: TGTGCCAGCTCACTTCTCGGGACTAGCGGGAGATGGGGGCAAGAGACCCAGTACTTC
CDR3aa: CASSLLGTSGRWGQETQYF

abundance: -
v_gene: TRBV28
len: 11
d_gene: -
j_gene: TRBJ2-1
CDR3nt: TGTGCCAGCAGTTCGGGGTATGAGCAGTTCTTC
CDR3aa: CASSSGYEQFF

abundance: -
v_gene: TRBV11-2
len: 17
d_gene: TRBD2
j_gene: TRBJ2-5
CDR3nt: TGTGCCAGCAGCTTGGGGACTAGCGGGAGGGGCCGGGAGACCCAGTACTTC
CDR3aa: CASSLGTSGRGRETQYF

abundance: -
v_gene: TRBV18
len: 14
d_gene: -
j_gene: TRBJ1-4
CDR3nt: TGTGCCAGCTCACCACATCCGGACTATGAAAAACTGTTTTTT
CDR3aa: CASSPHPDYEKLFF

abundance: -
v_gene: TRBV7-2
len: 15
d_gene: TRBD2
j_gene: TRBJ2-3
CDR3nt: TGTGCCAGCAGCCCAGCGGGAGGGAGCACAGATACGCAGTATTTT
CDR3aa: CASSPAGGSTDTQYF

abundance: -
v_gene: TRBV7-8
len: 14
d_gene: -
j_gene: TRBJ1-6
CDR3nt: TGTGCCAGCAGCCCGAGGACGGGAGATTCACCCCTCCACTTT
CDR3aa: CASSPRTGDSPLHF

abundance: once
v_gene: TRBV2
len: 14
d_gene: TRBD1
j_gene: TRBJ2-1
CDR3nt: TGTGCCAGCAGGACAGGGTTGTCCTACAATGAGCAGTTCTTC
CDR3aa: CASRTGLSYNEQFF